This T cell receptor (beta chain) was identified during a study of T cells after posttransplantation cyclophosphamide. The study's findings and limits: TRB overlap between skin or GI tissue T cells and blood was limited. Later blood repertoires were often dominated by clones from the donor CD8+ memory compartment. TRB clonality was highly associated with recipient CMV seropositivity and reactivation.

This CDR3 has 17 amino acids. V lost 2 bases, J lost 4 bases, and 18 bases lay in between. Germline assignment: CDR1 SGHTA and CDR2 FQGTGA. This clone was seen only a few times. Its antigen is still unknown. Treatment was busulfan-fludarabine conditioning, a marrow graft, and cyclophosphamide on days +3 and +4. Sequenced by immunoSEQ multiplex PCR; TCRdb stores in-frame clones only, minus some. In total the sample includes some 18,000 clones, none of them seen once. This receptor was identified in a female patient in her thirties or forties who received an allogeneic stem cell transplant from a related donor, was CMV-positive, and had no GVHD. Some T cells here may be from the graft donor. The sample in question was PBMCs, obtained after allogeneic stem cell transplant with posttransplant cyclophosphamide. The chain is built from TRBV7-3 and TRBJ2-1, with D possibly being TRBD2 (5 bases). DNA of the CDR3: TGTGCCAGCAGCTTAGCTGGAAGCGGCCATGGTTACAATGAGCAGTTCTTC. This translates into CASSLAGSGHGYNEQFF.